This T cell receptor (beta chain) was sequenced for a study of identical twins. Study results and limitations: There was more out-of-frame TCR alpha sharing in monozygotic twins than models estimated.

As to this clonotype: Antigen unknown.

Donors were all healthy Caucasians. TCRdb itself ran the 5' RACE reads through MiXCR, one entry per CDR3 protein. The repertoire has approximately 1.8 million distinct CDR3 sequences, about 31% of them found once; the top ten carry 0.27%. The clonotype originates from a newborn girl in good health. The sequenced material came from cord blood.

CDR3 residues: CASSRTSGRRMNEQYF. The DNA for the CDR3 is TGTGCCAGCTCGCGCACTAGCGGGAGGAGAATGAATGAGCAGTACTTC. This chain links TRBV18 with TRBJ2-5; TRBD2 matches at 12 bases. The CDR3 length is 16 residues. CDR1 is KGHSH, CDR2 LQKENI, per germline. V dropped 6 bases and J dropped 11; count of bases not matched to a gene: 16.